This is a list of T cell receptor beta chains from one sample in a study of beta chain features in type 1 diabetes. Sequencing was performed with immunoSEQ multiplex PCR; in TCRdb, only in-frame clones are kept and a portion is missing. This table holds about 200,000 clones, 11% found once. Sequencing was performed on central memory CD4+ T cells from blood. The receptor source for this set is a man aged 18 to 30 in good health. Each CDR3 is given with its conserved first and last residue. Each record gives: clone size, D gene, V gene, J gene, CDR3 DNA, CDR3 protein. The D gene is left open where the match is weak. Rows give clone size only sometimes, using once, few, many, or a class for an expanded clone.

clone_size: -
d_call: TRBD2
v_call: TRBV7-9
j_call: TRBJ2-5
cdr3_nt: TGTGCCAGCAGCCCGACTAGCGGGAGAGGAGGAGAGACCCAGTACTTC
cdr3_aa: CASSPTSGRGGETQYF

clone_size: few
d_call: -
v_call: TRBV18
j_call: TRBJ2-7
cdr3_nt: TGTGCCAGCTCACCGAACGCCTACGAGCAGTACTTC
cdr3_aa: CASSPNAYEQYF

clone_size: -
d_call: -
v_call: TRBV4-1
j_call: TRBJ2-3
cdr3_nt: TGCGCCAGCAGCCAAGACGGAGGCGGACAGAGAGATACGCAGTATTTT
cdr3_aa: CASSQDGGGQRDTQYF

clone_size: many
d_call: -
v_call: TRBV30
j_call: TRBJ2-1
cdr3_nt: TGTGCCTGGAGTGCCCAAAAGCGGCCCCAGGGGAATGAGCAGTTCTTC
cdr3_aa: CAWSAQKRPQGNEQFF

clone_size: -
d_call: -
v_call: TRBV7-8
j_call: TRBJ2-7
cdr3_nt: TGTGCCAGCAGCTTCCGGGATCCTAGTTCTGTCGACGAGCAGTACTTC
cdr3_aa: CASSFRDPSSVDEQYF

clone_size: -
d_call: -
v_call: TRBV9
j_call: TRBJ2-3
cdr3_nt: TGTGCCAGCAGCGTACTGGCGACAGATACGCAGTATTTT
cdr3_aa: CASSVLATDTQYF

clone_size: few
d_call: -
v_call: TRBV7-3
j_call: TRBJ2-1
cdr3_nt: TGTGCCAGCAGCTTAGCGACTAGGAAGGATGAGCAGTTCTTC
cdr3_aa: CASSLATRKDEQFF

clone_size: many
d_call: TRBD1
v_call: TRBV30
j_call: TRBJ1-2
cdr3_nt: TGTGCCTGGAGCAGGGACAGGCCCGTTGGCTACACCTTC
cdr3_aa: CAWSRDRPVGYTF

clone_size: -
d_call: -
v_call: TRBV6-6
j_call: TRBJ2-1
cdr3_nt: TGTGCCATCAGCAAGATGGATGAGCAGTTCTTC
cdr3_aa: CAISKMDEQFF

clone_size: -
d_call: -
v_call: TRBV9
j_call: TRBJ2-2
cdr3_nt: TGTGCCAGCAGCGTAATTACAAACACCGGGGAGCTGTTTTTT
cdr3_aa: CASSVITNTGELFF

clone_size: few
d_call: -
v_call: TRBV7-8
j_call: TRBJ2-7
cdr3_nt: TGTGCCAGCAGCCCCTCGTCCTACGAGCAGTACTTC
cdr3_aa: CASSPSSYEQYF

clone_size: once
d_call: TRBD1
v_call: TRBV5-1
j_call: TRBJ1-4
cdr3_nt: TGCGCCAGCAGCACCGGGACAGGGAATGAAAAACTGTTTTTT
cdr3_aa: CASSTGTGNEKLFF

clone_size: few
d_call: -
v_call: TRBV29-1
j_call: TRBJ1-1
cdr3_nt: TGCAGCGCGGGGGATGGAGACACTGAAGCTTTCTTT
cdr3_aa: CSAGDGDTEAFF

clone_size: many
d_call: -
v_call: TRBV11-2
j_call: TRBJ2-3
cdr3_nt: TGTGCCAGCAGCTCTCTACTTAGCACAGATACGCAGTATTTT
cdr3_aa: CASSSLLSTDTQYF

clone_size: few
d_call: TRBD1
v_call: TRBV9
j_call: TRBJ2-7
cdr3_nt: TGTGCCAGCAGCGCGACAGGGCCGACGACGCAGTACTTC
cdr3_aa: CASSATGPTTQYF

clone_size: few
d_call: TRBD2
v_call: TRBV7-8
j_call: TRBJ2-2
cdr3_nt: TGTGCCAGCAGCTTAAGGGCTAGCGGGATGAACACCGGGGAGCTGTTTTTT
cdr3_aa: CASSLRASGMNTGELFF

clone_size: few
d_call: -
v_call: TRBV30
j_call: TRBJ1-5
cdr3_nt: TGTGCCTGGAGTGTAGGGAGGGATCAGCCCCAGCATTTT
cdr3_aa: CAWSVGRDQPQHF

clone_size: few
d_call: -
v_call: TRBV9
j_call: TRBJ2-1
cdr3_nt: TGTGCCAGCAGCTTACGGTCCTTCTCCTACAATGAGCAGTTCTTC
cdr3_aa: CASSLRSFSYNEQFF

clone_size: few
d_call: TRBD2
v_call: TRBV19
j_call: TRBJ2-1
cdr3_nt: TGTGCCAGTAGTATAGGCGGGGGATCTAGCTCGAGCTCCTACAATGAGCAGTTCTTC
cdr3_aa: CASSIGGGSSSSSYNEQFF

clone_size: many
d_call: TRBD2
v_call: TRBV7-2
j_call: TRBJ2-7
cdr3_nt: TGTGCCAGCAGCTCGGGGCGGGAGTATCACGAGCAGTACTTC
cdr3_aa: CASSSGREYHEQYF

clone_size: few
d_call: -
v_call: TRBV5-1
j_call: TRBJ2-1
cdr3_nt: TGCGCCAGCAGCTTACGTCAAAAGGGGAATGAGCAGTTCTTC
cdr3_aa: CASSLRQKGNEQFF

clone_size: -
d_call: -
v_call: TRBV6-1
j_call: TRBJ2-7
cdr3_nt: TGTGCCAGCAGAGAGACCACGAGCTCCTACGAGCAGTACTTC
cdr3_aa: CASRETTSSYEQYF

clone_size: -
d_call: -
v_call: TRBV28
j_call: TRBJ2-1
cdr3_nt: TGTGCCAGCAGAAGGTACCAAGGGAACTACAATGAGCAGTTCTTC
cdr3_aa: CASRRYQGNYNEQFF

clone_size: -
d_call: -
v_call: TRBV7-9
j_call: TRBJ2-5
cdr3_nt: TGTGCCAGCAGCTTCACTCAAGAGACCCAGTACTTC
cdr3_aa: CASSFTQETQYF

clone_size: few
d_call: -
v_call: TRBV27
j_call: TRBJ1-1
cdr3_nt: TGTGCCAGCAGTTTTTGGGGGGAGAGCACTGAAGCTTTCTTT
cdr3_aa: CASSFWGESTEAFF

clone_size: -
d_call: -
v_call: TRBV6-5
j_call: TRBJ2-2
cdr3_nt: TGTGCCAGCACTTGGACCGGGGAGCTGTTTTTT
cdr3_aa: CASTWTGELFF

clone_size: -
d_call: -
v_call: TRBV29-1
j_call: TRBJ2-7
cdr3_nt: TGCAGCGTTGACGGAACCTCCTCCTACGAGCAGTACTTC
cdr3_aa: CSVDGTSSYEQYF

clone_size: -
d_call: -
v_call: TRBV7-9
j_call: TRBJ1-1
cdr3_nt: TGTGCCAGCAGCACCGCCGGGATGAACACTGAAGCTTTCTTT
cdr3_aa: CASSTAGMNTEAFF

clone_size: -
d_call: -
v_call: TRBV6-1
j_call: TRBJ1-1
cdr3_nt: TGTGCCAGCAGCGTGACAGGCATGAACACTGAAGCTTTCTTT
cdr3_aa: CASSVTGMNTEAFF

clone_size: -
d_call: TRBD2
v_call: TRBV5-4
j_call: TRBJ2-3
cdr3_nt: TGTGCCAGCAACCCCGCGGGGGGGACAGATACGCAGTATTTT
cdr3_aa: CASNPAGGTDTQYF

clone_size: -
d_call: -
v_call: TRBV30
j_call: TRBJ2-5
cdr3_nt: TGTGCCTGGAGACATAGGACGGTTGGGGGGAAAGAGACCCAGTACTTC
cdr3_aa: CAWRHRTVGGKETQYF

clone_size: few
d_call: TRBD2
v_call: TRBV9
j_call: TRBJ2-7
cdr3_nt: TGTGCCAGCAGCGGAACTAGCGGCCGGTTTAGCTCCGAGCAGTACTTC
cdr3_aa: CASSGTSGRFSSEQYF

clone_size: few
d_call: -
v_call: TRBV4-3
j_call: TRBJ2-3
cdr3_nt: TGCGCCAGCAGCCAAGAAGTCGCGCACACAGATACGCAGTATTTT
cdr3_aa: CASSQEVAHTDTQYF

clone_size: few
d_call: -
v_call: TRBV5-6
j_call: TRBJ1-4
cdr3_nt: TGTGCCAGCAGCCGCGATAGGGGATTTACTGAAAAACTGTTTTTT
cdr3_aa: CASSRDRGFTEKLFF

clone_size: -
d_call: TRBD1
v_call: TRBV18
j_call: TRBJ2-7
cdr3_nt: TGTGCCAGCTCACTTTCCTTACAGGGGGCGTCGATCTACGAGCAGTACTTC
cdr3_aa: CASSLSLQGASIYEQYF

clone_size: many
d_call: -
v_call: TRBV9
j_call: TRBJ2-5
cdr3_nt: TGTGCCAGCAGCCGAGGTGGGCAAGAGACCCAGTACTTC
cdr3_aa: CASSRGGQETQYF

clone_size: few
d_call: -
v_call: TRBV2
j_call: TRBJ2-5
cdr3_nt: TGTGCCAGCAACAGGGTGGGCCAAGAGACCCAGTACTTC
cdr3_aa: CASNRVGQETQYF

clone_size: many
d_call: TRBD2
v_call: TRBV6-1
j_call: TRBJ2-5
cdr3_nt: TGTGCCAGCAATTTAGAGGGACTAGCCGGGGAGACCCAGTACTTC
cdr3_aa: CASNLEGLAGETQYF

clone_size: many
d_call: -
v_call: TRBV5-4
j_call: TRBJ1-3
cdr3_nt: TGTGCCAGCAGCTTGGAAAGGGATTCTGGAAACACCATATATTTT
cdr3_aa: CASSLERDSGNTIYF

clone_size: few
d_call: TRBD1
v_call: TRBV30
j_call: TRBJ1-3
cdr3_nt: TGTGCCTGGACCCTGGACAGGATAAACACCATATATTTT
cdr3_aa: CAWTLDRINTIYF

clone_size: -
d_call: -
v_call: TRBV28
j_call: TRBJ1-2
cdr3_nt: TGTGCCAGCACCAAAATGGGGGTCGATGGCTACACCTTC
cdr3_aa: CASTKMGVDGYTF

clone_size: few
d_call: -
v_call: TRBV10-3
j_call: TRBJ2-3
cdr3_nt: TGTGCCATCAGTCCCGCTAGGGGTAGCACAGATACGCAGTATTTT
cdr3_aa: CAISPARGSTDTQYF

clone_size: -
d_call: -
v_call: TRBV7-2
j_call: TRBJ1-2
cdr3_nt: TGTGCCAGCAGCTTAGATCGGACAGCGGTCGGCTACACCTTC
cdr3_aa: CASSLDRTAVGYTF

clone_size: many
d_call: TRBD1
v_call: TRBV9
j_call: TRBJ1-1
cdr3_nt: TGTGCCAGCAGCGTAGGGGCAGGGGGCTTGGACACTGAAGCTTTCTTT
cdr3_aa: CASSVGAGGLDTEAFF

clone_size: many
d_call: TRBD2
v_call: TRBV30
j_call: TRBJ2-1
cdr3_nt: TGTGCCTGGAGTGTACTGCGGGGGGACAATGAGCAGTTCTTC
cdr3_aa: CAWSVLRGDNEQFF

clone_size: few
d_call: -
v_call: TRBV28
j_call: TRBJ1-3
cdr3_nt: TGTGCCAGCAGCTTAGGGTCATGGGGCTCTGGAAACACCATATATTTT
cdr3_aa: CASSLGSWGSGNTIYF

clone_size: -
d_call: -
v_call: TRBV9
j_call: TRBJ2-6
cdr3_nt: TGTGCCAGCAGCGTATATCCTAGGGCTGGGGCCAACGTCCTGACTTTC
cdr3_aa: CASSVYPRAGANVLTF